These T cell receptor beta chains were read from a single sample in a study of cytomegalovirus exposure and HLA in healthy donors. Some clones are missing from TCRdb's copy, which holds only in-frame ones; the method was immunoSEQ multiplex PCR. The sample comprises around 99,000 clones, around three quarters of which are singletons, and 4.2% rests with the top ten. Sequences were obtained from PBMCs. These receptors came from a male donor in good health and CMV-seronegative. Both conserved end residues are part of each CDR3. The D gene is left open where the match is weak. The size of a clone is reported for some rows only, either as once, few or many, or as a class for expanded clones.

>TRBJ1-5|15|TRBV9|.|TRBD1
CASSVGDRGHQPQHF
TGTGCCAGCAGCGTAGGGGACAGGGGCCATCAGCCCCAGCATTTT
>TRBJ2-7|13|TRBV15|.|.
CATSRQGLYEQYF
TGTGCCACCAGCAGACAGGGGCTCTACGAGCAGTACTTC
>TRBJ2-7|15|TRBV19|.|TRBD2
CASSTGLAGPYEQYF
TGTGCCAGTAGTACGGGACTAGCGGGTCCCTACGAGCAGTACTTC
>TRBJ2-3|14|TRBV2|once|.
CASSAVLIGDTQYF
TGTGCCAGCAGTGCGGTACTCATCGGAGATACGCAGTATTTT
>TRBJ2-5|14|TRBV10-1|.|TRBD2
CASSELAGQETQYF
TGCGCCAGCAGTGAACTAGCGGGGCAAGAGACCCAGTACTTC
>TRBJ2-7|14|TRBV7-2|.|TRBD2
CASSRSGGRDEQYF
TGTGCCAGCAGCCGTTCCGGCGGGAGGGACGAGCAGTACTTC
>TRBJ1-4|13|TRBV7-9|.|TRBD1
CASSWTGNEKLFF
TGTGCCAGCAGCTGGACAGGGAATGAAAAACTGTTTTTT
>TRBJ2-7|15|TRBV10-3|.|TRBD1
CAISEGGTGSYEQYF
TGTGCCATCAGTGAAGGGGGGACAGGGTCCTACGAGCAGTACTTC
>TRBJ2-7|13|TRBV6-1|.|.
CASCSEGLDEQYF
TGTGCCAGCTGTTCGGAGGGCCTTGACGAGCAGTACTTC
>TRBJ1-1|12|TRBV28|.|.
CASSPGYTEAFF
TGTGCCAGCAGTCCAGGGTACACTGAAGCTTTCTTT
>TRBJ2-7|17|TRBV7-2|.|TRBD2
CASSSGTSGAYSYEQYF
TGTGCCAGCAGCTCCGGGACTAGCGGGGCGTACTCCTACGAGCAGTACTTC
>TRBJ1-2|17|TRBV11-2|.|.
CASSLVGGSTYGYGYTF
TGTGCCAGCAGCTTAGTCGGGGGGAGTACCTACGGCTATGGCTACACCTTC
>TRBJ2-1|12|TRBV5-4|.|.
CASSFGGREQFF
TGTGCCAGCAGCTTTGGCGGCCGCGAGCAGTTCTTC
>TRBJ1-4|15|TRBV15|.|TRBD1
CATSRPDREAEKLFF
TGTGCCACCAGCAGACCGGACAGGGAGGCTGAAAAACTGTTTTTT
>TRBJ2-1|14|TRBV2|.|.
CASSDRGGYDEQFF
TGTGCCAGCAGTGACCGTGGAGGGTATGATGAGCAGTTCTTC
>TRBJ2-5|15|TRBV7-6|.|TRBD1
CASSSDRVMEETQYF
TGTGCCAGCAGCTCCGACAGGGTGATGGAAGAGACCCAGTACTTC
>TRBJ2-1|18|TRBV28|few|TRBD2
CASSSTSGRFLTYNEQFF
TGTGCCAGCAGTTCTACTAGCGGGAGGTTCCTTACATACAATGAGCAGTTCTTC
>TRBJ2-7|17|TRBV27|.|.
CASSLAVWGQINYEQYF
TGTGCCAGCAGTTTGGCCGTTTGGGGCCAGATTAACTACGAGCAGTACTTC
>TRBJ1-3|14|TRBV5-1|.|TRBD1
CASSSGQGIDTIYF
TGCGCCAGCAGCTCGGGACAGGGGATTGACACCATATATTTT
>TRBJ2-3|13|TRBV7-2|.|.
CASSSEIADTQYF
TGTGCCAGCAGCTCTGAGATAGCAGATACGCAGTATTTT
>TRBJ2-6|16|TRBV19|.|.
CASSIDPGVGANVLTF
TGTGCCAGTAGTATAGATCCAGGGGTCGGTGCCAACGTCCTGACTTTC
>TRBJ1-5|17|TRBV12-2|.|.
CASRFPTGGESNQPQHF
TGTGCAAGTCGCTTCCCTACAGGGGGCGAGAGCAATCAGCCCCAGCATTTT
>TRBJ2-3|14|TRBV9|.|.
CASSVLPSFDTQYF
TGTGCCAGCAGCGTTCTCCCTAGCTTCGATACGCAGTATTTT
>TRBJ2-7|17|TRBV23-1|once|.
CASSPLPPGHPGYEQYF
TGCGCCAGCAGTCCCCTCCCACCGGGACACCCGGGCTACGAGCAGTACTTC
>TRBJ2-7|14|TRBV6-5|.|TRBD2
CASSYRGGTYEQYF
TGTGCCAGCAGTTATCGGGGGGGGACCTACGAGCAGTACTTC
>TRBJ2-7|16|TRBV7-6|.|TRBD2
CASSLTYREGTYEQYF
TGTGCCAGCAGCTTGACCTATAGGGAGGGAACCTACGAGCAGTACTTC
>TRBJ1-1|14|TRBV10-3|.|TRBD1
CAITEDRGPTEAFF
TGTGCCATCACCGAGGACAGGGGACCAACTGAAGCTTTCTTT
>TRBJ1-2|13|TRBV5-1|.|TRBD1
CASSLGQGWGYTF
TGCGCCAGCAGCCTAGGACAGGGCTGGGGCTACACCTTC
>TRBJ1-1|13|TRBV6-5|.|TRBD1
CASRKGARTEAFF
TGTGCCAGCAGAAAGGGGGCGCGAACTGAAGCTTTCTTT
>TRBJ2-7|15|TRBV4-2|.|TRBD2
CASSQVLAGAYEQYF
TGTGCCAGCAGCCAAGTACTAGCGGGGGCCTACGAGCAGTACTTC
>TRBJ2-7|14|TRBV6-1|.|.
CAGRDGKGVREQYF
TGTGCCGGCAGAGACGGGAAGGGGGTGCGTGAGCAGTACTTC
>TRBJ1-1|14|TRBV19|.|.
CASRTPGENTEAFF
TGTGCCAGTAGGACTCCAGGGGAGAACACTGAAGCTTTCTTT
>TRBJ2-7|14|TRBV28|.|TRBD1
CASTPDRGHHEQYF
TGTGCCAGCACCCCGGACAGGGGGCACCACGAGCAGTACTTC
>TRBJ2-1|17|TRBV5-1|once|.
CASSLVQRPGGNNEQFF
TGCGCCAGCAGCTTGGTACAGCGGCCTGGGGGGAACAATGAGCAGTTCTTC
>TRBJ1-6|15|TRBV6-5|.|TRBD1
CASRGDSSYNSPLHF
TGTGCCAGCAGGGGGGACAGCTCCTATAATTCACCCCTCCACTTT
>TRBJ2-7|14|TRBV30|.|TRBD1
CAWSRGQSRYEQYF
TGTGCCTGGAGTAGGGGACAGAGTCGCTACGAGCAGTACTTC
>TRBJ2-4|16|TRBV7-8|.|TRBD1
CASSRQGVLAKNIQYF
TGTGCCAGCAGCCGACAGGGCGTGCTTGCCAAAAACATTCAGTACTTC
>TRBJ2-7|17|TRBV28|.|.
CASSLGGIGQGGYEQYF
TGTGCCAGCAGTTTAGGGGGGATCGGGCAGGGAGGCTACGAGCAGTACTTC
>TRBJ2-3|15|TRBV7-6|.|TRBD2
CASSLGASGWDTQYF
TGTGCCAGCAGCTTAGGGGCTAGCGGATGGGATACGCAGTATTTT
>TRBJ2-7|11|TRBV10-3|.|.
CATSSDYEQYF
TGTGCCACCTCTAGCGACTACGAGCAGTACTTC
>TRBJ1-1|16|TRBV28|.|TRBD1
CASSLGAGGGYTEAFF
TGTGCCAGCAGTTTAGGGGCAGGGGGCGGATACACTGAAGCTTTCTTT
>TRBJ1-2|13|TRBV30|.|TRBD1
CAWSAGQNYGYTF
TGTGCCTGGAGTGCGGGACAGAACTATGGCTACACCTTC
>TRBJ2-7|13|TRBV28|.|.
CASSLEPAGKQYF
TGTGCCAGCAGTTTGGAACCGGCGGGCAAGCAGTACTTC
>TRBJ2-1|14|TRBV10-1|few|.
CASSDRSGHNEQFF
TGCGCCAGCAGTGACCGGAGTGGTCACAATGAGCAGTTCTTC
>TRBJ2-2|16|TRBV29-1|.|TRBD1
CSVGPRDRGRAGELFF
TGCAGCGTAGGACCCCGGGACAGGGGGCGTGCCGGGGAGCTGTTTTTT